Included here is one T cell receptor (beta chain) sequence, with context. This specimen comes from a study of blood T cell repertoires in COVID-19. Assay: immunoSEQ multiplex PCR; the TCRdb copy retains only in-frame clones and omits some. This table holds 75,000 to 90,000 clones, 75% to 90% found once. The length of the CDR3 is 15 residues. Losses at the gene ends were 6 bases for V and 2 bases for J; bases not matched to a gene: 9. In germline, CDR1 is ENHRY, CDR2 SYGVKD. The sample comprised peripheral blood. The origin of this receptor is a woman in her thirties or forties with active or convalescent COVID-19. J is TRBJ2-5 and V is TRBV10-3, with TRBD2 matching over 7 bases. Here the CDR3 DNA reads TGTGCCATCAGGAGATCTAGCGGCAGGCAAGAGACCCAGTACTTC. This sequence encodes CAIRRSSGRQETQYF.